One sample yielded the 8 T cell receptor beta chains listed below, sequenced in a study of glioma-infiltrating T cells. TCR alpha and beta CDR3 regions were amplified from RNA using iRepertoire nested multiplex PCR. A single record per CDR3 protein comes from TCRdb applying MiXCR to the multiplex PCR reads. The profile shows roughly 200,000 distinct CDR3 sequences, around 40% of them singletons. The sequenced sample was glioma tissue, nonneoplastic brain tissue, or PBMCs (not recorded which). The source is a human donor with low-grade glioma or glioblastoma, undergoing nonglioma brain surgery, or in good health (not recorded which).

The table lists this clonotype with a count of one. Given a much more abundant clone one base away, this may be a read error. This rearrangement joins TRBV3-1 to TRBJ2-1; D unclear. The CDR3 length is 15 residues. CDR1 is LGHDT, CDR2 YNNKEL, per germline (reference sequence). The CDR3, as DNA: TGTGCCAGCAGCCAAGCGGAAGACGTCTACAATGAGCAGCTCTTC. Translation: CASSQAEDVYNEQLF.

Turning to this clonotype: A much bigger clone sits one base away, suggesting this may be a read error. A read error is likely, as this CDR3 ends without the conserved phenylalanine or tryptophan. The limits of the CDR3 on the DNA are not certain, so only TCRdb's listed CDR3 is given. This chain uses TRBV28 with TRBJ2-7; TRBD2 reflects the table's D call only, with no check against the DNA. The germline V gene has CDR1 MDHEN and CDR2 SYDVKM. The CDR3 totals 11 residues, both ends included. CDR3 sequence reads: CASSQQGLQHL.

This clonotype came up many times. The chain joins TRBV19 to TRBJ1-5; D not certain. V lost 3 bases and J 4 bases, leaving 4 bases between the germline ends. Germline V gene sequence: CDR1 LNHDA, CDR2 SQIVND (reference sequence). The CDR3 runs to 12 residues. DNA for the CDR3: TGTGCCAGTAGTATCCTTAATCAGCCCCAGCATTTT. It is translated as CASSILNQPQHF. Variable domain in full (rest from reference TRBV19 and TRBJ1-5): DGGITQSPKYLFRKEGQNVTLSCEQNLNHDAMYWYRQDPGQGLRLIYYSQIVNDFQKGDIAEGYSVSREKKESFPLTVTSAQKNPTAFYLCASSILNQPQHFGDGTRLSIL.

This chain uses TRBV6-2 or TRBV6-3 with TRBJ1-5; D is unclear. Trimming took 5 bases from V and 10 from J, leaving 15 bases between them. Germline V gene lookup returns CDR1 MNHEY and CDR2 SVGEGT. CDR3 size: 13 residues. Here the CDR3 reads CASSVLQINPQHF. In DNA form, the CDR3 reads TGTGCCAGCAGTGTGTTGCAGATCAATCCCCAGCATTTT.

J is TRBJ1-1 and V is TRBV18; D not certain. This CDR3 contains 15 residues. The V end lost 4 bases, the J end lost 0 bases, and 12 bases lay between the germline ends. Germline CDR1 KGHSH, CDR2 LQKENI. In DNA, the CDR3 is TGTGCCAGCTCACATCGTGAAGACATGAACACTGAAGCTTTCTTT. It translates to CASSHREDMNTEAFF.

This clonotype occurred once. A much larger clone lies a single base off, so this may be a read error. V usage is TRBV20-1 and J usage is TRBJ2-1, with D tentatively TRBD2 (5 bases). V was clipped by 3 bases and J by 4 bases, with 16 bases between them. Germline assignment: CDR1 DFQATT and CDR2 SNEGSKA (reference sequence). The CDR3 runs to 15 residues. The CDR3 is CSASPTRGVYNEQFF. The CDR3 coding sequence is TGCAGTGCTAGTCCTACTAGAGGCGTATACAATGAGCAGTTCTTC.

Comments on this clonotype: This may be a read error: a much more frequent sequence differs by one nucleotide. V gene TRBV28 combines with J gene TRBJ1-2; the match to TRBD1 covers 9 bases. Germline V gene sequence: CDR1 MDHEN, CDR2 SYDVKM. V was pared by 9 bases and J by 7 bases, with 3 bases of the junction left unmatched. The CDR3 length is 11 residues. The CDR3 DNA reads as TGTGCCAGTGGACAGGGGTGTGGCTACACCTTC. This gives the protein CASGQGCGYTF.

This chain connects TRBV20-1 to TRBJ2-7; 10 bases match TRBD2. Germline trimming cut 5 bases from V and 5 bases from J; bases unmatched to any gene: 9. The CDR3 length is 14 residues. From germline, CDR1 is DFQATT and CDR2 SNEGSKA (reference sequence). This chain's CDR3 is CSARDASGSHEQYF. CDR3 bases: TGCAGTGCTCGTGACGCTAGCGGGAGCCACGAGCAGTACTTC.